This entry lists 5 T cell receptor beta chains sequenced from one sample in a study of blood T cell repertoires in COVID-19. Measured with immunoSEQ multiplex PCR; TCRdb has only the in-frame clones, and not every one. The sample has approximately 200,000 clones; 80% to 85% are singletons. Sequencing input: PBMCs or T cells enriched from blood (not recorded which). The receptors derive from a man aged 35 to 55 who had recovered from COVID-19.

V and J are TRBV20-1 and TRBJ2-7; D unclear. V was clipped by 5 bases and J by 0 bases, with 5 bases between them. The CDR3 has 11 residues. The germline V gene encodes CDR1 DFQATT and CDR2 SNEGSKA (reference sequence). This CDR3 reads CSASRSYEQYF. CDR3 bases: TGCAGTGCTTCCCGCTCCTACGAGCAGTACTTC.

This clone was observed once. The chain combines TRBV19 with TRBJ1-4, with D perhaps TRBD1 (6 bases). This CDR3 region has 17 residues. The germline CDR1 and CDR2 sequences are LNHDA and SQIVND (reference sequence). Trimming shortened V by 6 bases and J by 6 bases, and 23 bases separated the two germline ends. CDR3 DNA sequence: TGTGCCAGTAGGAGTGCTGAAACAGGGATATGGGATGAAAAACTGTTTTTT. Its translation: CASRSAETGIWDEKLFF.

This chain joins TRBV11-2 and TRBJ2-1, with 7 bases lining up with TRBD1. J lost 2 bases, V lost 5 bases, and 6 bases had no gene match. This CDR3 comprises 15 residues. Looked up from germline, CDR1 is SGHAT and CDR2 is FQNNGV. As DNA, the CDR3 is TGTGCCAGCAGCCTCCGGACAGGAGCCTACAATGAGCAGTTCTTC. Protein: CASSLRTGAYNEQFF.

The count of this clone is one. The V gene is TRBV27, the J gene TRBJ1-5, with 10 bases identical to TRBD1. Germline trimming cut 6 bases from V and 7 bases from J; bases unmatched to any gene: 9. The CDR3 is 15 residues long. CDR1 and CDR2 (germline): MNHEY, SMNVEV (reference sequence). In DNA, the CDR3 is TGTGCCAGCAGGTCCCCTGGGACAGGGGAACAGCCCCAGCATTTT. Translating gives CASRSPGTGEQPQHF.

The CDR3, as DNA: TGTGCCAGCAGCGATCAACAGGGGACCATTCAGTACTTC. It codes for CASSDQQGTIQYF. The chain recombines TRBV11-2 with TRBJ2-4; 7 bases map to TRBD1. The germline V gene encodes CDR1 SGHAT and CDR2 FQNNGV. The CDR3 length is 13 residues. J was trimmed by 9 bases and V by 5 bases; bases with no gene match: 7.